One sample yielded the 5 T cell receptor beta chains listed below, sequenced in a study of blood T cell repertoires in COVID-19. Libraries were prepared by immunoSEQ multiplex PCR; TCRdb keeps only in-frame clonotypes and omits some of them. Of approximately 86,000 clones listed, roughly 80% are singletons. The sample consisted of peripheral blood. The receptors stem from a woman in her 70s with acute or convalescent COVID-19.

This clone came up a few times. CDR3 in DNA: TGTGCCACCAGTGACGGGACAGGGGGTATTCAGCCCCAGCATTTT. Translated, it gives CATSDGTGGIQPQHF. The chain is built from TRBV24-1 and TRBJ1-5, with TRBD1 matching over 11 bases. The CDR3 covers 15 residues. Trimming took 4 bases from V and 6 from J; bases not matched to a gene: 4. Germline V lookup: CDR1 KGHDR, CDR2 SFDVKD.

The chain links TRBV5-4 to TRBJ2-1; possibly TRBD1 for D (6 bases). Germline-derived CDR1 and CDR2 are SGHNT and YYREEE (reference sequence). The CDR3 contains 15 residues. Trimming shortened V by 2 bases and J by 3 bases, and 12 bases separated the two germline ends. CDR3 in amino acids: CASSLGQFLYNEQFF. DNA for the CDR3: TGTGCCAGCAGCTTAGGACAGTTCCTCTACAATGAGCAGTTCTTC.

The genes are TRBV19 and TRBJ2-1; 9 nucleotides align to TRBD2. CDR3 size: 17 residues. The V gene end was trimmed by 4 bases and the J gene end by 6 bases; junction bases not matched to a gene: 13. Germline CDR1 is LNHDA and CDR2 is SQIVND (reference sequence). Here the CDR3 reads CASSRPRGLAGFNEQFF. CDR3 DNA sequence: TGTGCCAGTAGTAGACCTCGGGGCCTAGCGGGGTTCAATGAGCAGTTCTTC.

The CDR3 DNA sequence: TGTGCCAGCAGTGAGACTAGATTCCAGACCCAGTACTTC. Its protein product is CASSETRFQTQYF. The rearrangement uses TRBV12-3 or TRBV12-4 and TRBJ2-5; possibly TRBD2 for D (6 bases). This CDR3 contains 13 residues. Trimming pared 5 bases from V and 6 bases from J, leaving 13 bases between.

This clone showed up just a few times. The chain combines TRBV7-2 with TRBJ2-7; 13 bases line up with TRBD2. The junction had 1 base not matched to a gene; V was cut back by 0 bases and J by 2 bases. The CDR3 has 16 residues. Germline V gene lookup returns CDR1 SGHTA and CDR2 FQGNSA. The CDR3 here is CASSLATSGGAYEQYF. The CDR3 nucleotides are TGTGCCAGCAGCTTAGCAACTAGCGGGGGGGCCTACGAGCAGTACTTC. Looking up the rest from reference TRBV7-2 and TRBJ2-7 gives the full variable domain: GAGVSQSPSNKVTEKGKDVELRCDPISGHTALYWYRQSLGQGLEFLIYFQGNSAPDKSGLPSDRFSAERTGGSVSTLTIQRTQQEDSAVYLCASSLATSGGAYEQYFGPGTRLTVT.